This TCR beta chain was captured by sequencing in a study of cytomegalovirus exposure and HLA in healthy donors. Study-wide results and caveats: Later analysis associated a missense DCLRE1C variant with TCR beta V- and J-gene trimming. Serostatus for CMV was the only available immune exposure information. Testing in vitro showed three CMV-associated chains specific for CMV antigens.

A word on this clone: No antigen is known for it.

The germline gives CDR1 SGHDT, CDR2 YYEEEE. The ends were cut back, 0 bases at V and 3 bases at J, with 12 bases in the middle. The CDR3 length is 15 residues. Those who donated were healthy bone marrow donors. Amplification used 60 Vbeta primers and 13 Jbeta primers. The assay was immunoSEQ multiplex PCR, and TCRdb's table has in-frame clones only and misses some. This sample carries 95,000 to 150,000 clones, about 80% of them seen once, and the ten largest clones take approximately 9.1%. The clonotype originates from a woman aged 50 to 65 in good health and CMV-seropositive. The sample comprised PBMCs. The rearrangement uses TRBV5-6 and TRBJ2-5; a possible D gene is TRBD2 (6 bases). The chain's CDR3 is CASSLGMAGKETQYF. For the CDR3, the DNA is TGTGCCAGCAGCTTGGGGATGGCGGGAAAAGAGACCCAGTACTTC.